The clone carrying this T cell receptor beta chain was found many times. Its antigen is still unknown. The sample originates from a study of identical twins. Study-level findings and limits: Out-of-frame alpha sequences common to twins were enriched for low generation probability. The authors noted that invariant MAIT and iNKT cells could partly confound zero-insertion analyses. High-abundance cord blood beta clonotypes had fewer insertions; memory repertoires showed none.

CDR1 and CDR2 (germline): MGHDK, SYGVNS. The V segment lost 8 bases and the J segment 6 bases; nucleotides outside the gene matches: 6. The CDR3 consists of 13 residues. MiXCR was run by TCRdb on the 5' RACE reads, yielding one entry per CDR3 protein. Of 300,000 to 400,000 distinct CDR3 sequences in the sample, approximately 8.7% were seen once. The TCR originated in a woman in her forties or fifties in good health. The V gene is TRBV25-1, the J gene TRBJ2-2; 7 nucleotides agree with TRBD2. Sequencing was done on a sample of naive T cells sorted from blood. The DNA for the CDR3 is TGTGCCAGCCGCCGGGAGGCCGCCGGGGAGCTGTTTTTT. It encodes CASRREAAGELFF. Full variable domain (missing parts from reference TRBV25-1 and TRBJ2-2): EADIYQTPRYLVIGTGKKITLECSQTMGHDKMYWYQQDPGMELHLIHYSYGVNSTEKGDLSSESTVSRIRTEHFPLTLESARPSHTSQYLCASRREAAGELFFGEGSRLTVL.